These T cell receptor beta chains were read from a single sample in a study of somatic mutations in cytotoxic T cells in rheumatoid arthritis. Profiled with immunoSEQ multiplex PCR; TCRdb holds only in-frame clones, not every one. The table lists 20,000 to 25,000 clones, roughly 80% of them singletons, with 3.5% to 4.5% in the top ten. Sequenced material: CD8+ T cells sorted from blood. These receptors originate from an adult with rheumatoid arthritis. Both conserved end residues are part of each CDR3. Fields, in order: V gene, D gene, J gene, clone size, CDR3 protein, CDR3 DNA. The D gene is left open where the match is weak. A clone size is listed for some rows: how often the clone was seen (once, few, many), or a class if it is expanded.

V gene: TRBV7-9; D gene: TRBD1; J gene: TRBJ1-2; clone size: -; CDR3 protein: CATPGTDNYGYTF; CDR3 DNA: TGTGCCACCCCCGGGACAGACAACTATGGCTACACCTTC
V gene: TRBV27; D gene: -; J gene: TRBJ2-1; clone size: -; CDR3 protein: CASSLSLRTLPNEQFF; CDR3 DNA: TGTGCCAGCAGTTTAAGCCTCCGAACCCTGCCCAATGAGCAGTTCTTC
V gene: TRBV7-9; D gene: -; J gene: TRBJ2-1; clone size: -; CDR3 protein: CASSFITGSYNEQFF; CDR3 DNA: TGTGCCAGCAGCTTCATTACGGGGTCCTACAATGAGCAGTTCTTC
V gene: TRBV6-1; D gene: -; J gene: TRBJ1-2; clone size: once; CDR3 protein: CASSENTGGVYGYTF; CDR3 DNA: TGTGCCAGCAGTGAAAACACAGGAGGGGTCTATGGCTACACCTTC
V gene: TRBV6-1; D gene: -; J gene: TRBJ1-1; clone size: -; CDR3 protein: CASSEQGWRTEAFF; CDR3 DNA: TGTGCCAGCAGTGAACAGGGATGGCGGACTGAAGCTTTCTTT
V gene: TRBV7-9; D gene: -; J gene: TRBJ1-1; clone size: -; CDR3 protein: CASSFSRNTEAFF; CDR3 DNA: TGTGCCAGCAGCTTTTCCAGGAACACTGAAGCTTTCTTT
V gene: TRBV13; D gene: -; J gene: TRBJ1-2; clone size: -; CDR3 protein: CASSQTSGEMGYGYTF; CDR3 DNA: TGTGCCAGCAGCCAAACTTCTGGGGAGATGGGCTATGGCTACACCTTC
V gene: TRBV20-1; D gene: -; J gene: TRBJ1-1; clone size: -; CDR3 protein: CSANWDTEAFF; CDR3 DNA: TGCAGTGCTAATTGGGACACTGAAGCTTTCTTT
V gene: TRBV7-9; D gene: -; J gene: TRBJ2-7; clone size: once; CDR3 protein: CASSLAQAGSEYYEQYF; CDR3 DNA: TGTGCCAGCAGCTTAGCGCAAGCGGGCTCCGAGTACTACGAGCAGTACTTC
V gene: TRBV19; D gene: -; J gene: TRBJ1-1; clone size: few; CDR3 protein: CASSFPGNTEAFF; CDR3 DNA: TGTGCCAGTAGCTTCCCCGGGAACACTGAAGCTTTCTTT
V gene: TRBV29-1; D gene: -; J gene: TRBJ2-7; clone size: -; CDR3 protein: CSAGGGPYEQYF; CDR3 DNA: TGCAGCGCGGGTGGGGGCCCCTACGAGCAGTACTTC
V gene: TRBV6-5; D gene: -; J gene: TRBJ1-1; clone size: -; CDR3 protein: CASSYPGQAEAFF; CDR3 DNA: TGTGCCAGCAGTTACCCGGGGCAGGCTGAAGCTTTCTTT
V gene: TRBV11-2; D gene: -; J gene: TRBJ2-7; clone size: once; CDR3 protein: CASSLGGGSSYEQYF; CDR3 DNA: TGTGCCAGCAGCTTGGGAGGGGGGAGCTCCTACGAGCAGTACTTC
V gene: TRBV5-5; D gene: -; J gene: TRBJ2-2; clone size: -; CDR3 protein: CASSPRQITGELFF; CDR3 DNA: TGTGCCAGCAGCCCTCGACAGATCACCGGGGAGCTGTTTTTT
V gene: TRBV19; D gene: -; J gene: TRBJ1-6; clone size: -; CDR3 protein: CASSLTGSYNSPLHF; CDR3 DNA: TGTGCCAGTAGTCTCACAGGGTCCTATAATTCACCCCTCCACTTT
V gene: TRBV4-2; D gene: TRBD2; J gene: TRBJ2-2; clone size: few; CDR3 protein: CASSQTFSGGAPTGELFF; CDR3 DNA: TGTGCCAGCAGCCAAACTTTTAGCGGGGGGGCCCCCACCGGGGAGCTGTTTTTT
V gene: TRBV11-2; D gene: -; J gene: TRBJ2-7; clone size: -; CDR3 protein: CASSLEDREYEQYF; CDR3 DNA: TGTGCCAGCAGCTTAGAGGATCGGGAATACGAGCAGTACTTC
V gene: TRBV9; D gene: -; J gene: TRBJ2-5; clone size: -; CDR3 protein: CAILDQFGGETQYF; CDR3 DNA: TGTGCCATCCTAGACCAGTTTGGGGGAGAGACCCAGTACTTC
V gene: TRBV5-1; D gene: TRBD2; J gene: TRBJ2-7; clone size: -; CDR3 protein: CASSLGLAGAPETYEQYF; CDR3 DNA: TGCGCCAGCAGCCTAGGACTAGCGGGGGCCCCCGAAACCTACGAGCAGTACTTC
V gene: TRBV2; D gene: TRBD1; J gene: TRBJ1-2; clone size: -; CDR3 protein: CASSAADRGDGYTF; CDR3 DNA: TGTGCCAGCAGTGCCGCCGACAGGGGTGATGGCTACACCTTC
V gene: TRBV5-6; D gene: TRBD1; J gene: TRBJ2-7; clone size: -; CDR3 protein: CASSHRDRGPYEQYF; CDR3 DNA: TGTGCCAGCAGCCACCGGGACAGGGGCCCCTACGAGCAGTACTTC
V gene: TRBV9; D gene: -; J gene: TRBJ2-1; clone size: -; CDR3 protein: CASSGGFSSYNEQFF; CDR3 DNA: TGTGCCAGCAGCGGCGGTTTTAGCTCCTACAATGAGCAGTTCTTC
V gene: TRBV5-6; D gene: -; J gene: TRBJ1-1; clone size: once; CDR3 protein: CASSLTGWGAEAFF; CDR3 DNA: TGTGCCAGCAGCTTGACAGGGTGGGGGGCTGAAGCTTTCTTT
V gene: TRBV15; D gene: -; J gene: TRBJ2-5; clone size: -; CDR3 protein: CATRGRQETQYF; CDR3 DNA: TGTGCCACCCGGGGGCGTCAAGAGACCCAGTACTTC
V gene: TRBV13; D gene: -; J gene: TRBJ1-2; clone size: -; CDR3 protein: CASSGGIDASNYGYTF; CDR3 DNA: TGTGCCAGCAGCGGAGGGATTGACGCTTCTAACTATGGCTACACCTTC
V gene: TRBV9; D gene: -; J gene: TRBJ1-6; clone size: -; CDR3 protein: CASSVDGDPRYNSPLHF; CDR3 DNA: TGTGCCAGCAGCGTAGATGGGGACCCGAGGTATAATTCACCCCTCCACTTT
V gene: TRBV5-1; D gene: TRBD1; J gene: TRBJ1-1; clone size: -; CDR3 protein: CASSTLPGQLGTEAFF; CDR3 DNA: TGCGCCAGTAGCACTTTGCCGGGACAGCTTGGGACTGAAGCTTTCTTT
V gene: TRBV14; D gene: -; J gene: TRBJ2-7; clone size: -; CDR3 protein: CASSQDVDYEQYF; CDR3 DNA: TGTGCCAGCAGCCAAGATGTGGACTACGAGCAGTACTTC
V gene: TRBV2; D gene: -; J gene: TRBJ1-1; clone size: -; CDR3 protein: CASSEIRRTLEAFF; CDR3 DNA: TGTGCCAGCAGTGAGATAAGGCGTACCTTAGAAGCTTTCTTT
V gene: TRBV4-1; D gene: -; J gene: TRBJ2-1; clone size: -; CDR3 protein: CASSQEAAYNEQFF; CDR3 DNA: TGCGCCAGCAGCCAAGAGGCGGCCTACAATGAGCAGTTCTTC
V gene: TRBV7-9; D gene: -; J gene: TRBJ2-7; clone size: -; CDR3 protein: CASSLGRGHEQYF; CDR3 DNA: TGTGCCAGCAGCTTAGGCAGGGGCCACGAGCAGTACTTC
V gene: TRBV19; D gene: -; J gene: TRBJ1-4; clone size: -; CDR3 protein: CASSVGWEKLFF; CDR3 DNA: TGTGCCAGTAGTGTTGGTTGGGAAAAACTGTTTTTT
V gene: TRBV12-5; D gene: -; J gene: TRBJ2-1; clone size: -; CDR3 protein: CASSPPGPYNEQFF; CDR3 DNA: TGTGCTAGTTCGCCACCGGGGCCCTACAATGAGCAGTTCTTC
V gene: TRBV6-1; D gene: -; J gene: TRBJ1-2; clone size: -; CDR3 protein: CASSEDPFPNGYTF; CDR3 DNA: TGTGCCAGCAGTGAAGATCCTTTCCCGAACGGCTACACCTTC
V gene: TRBV4-2; D gene: TRBD1; J gene: TRBJ1-5; clone size: once; CDR3 protein: CASSQLQGEQPQHF; CDR3 DNA: TGTGCCAGCAGCCAGCTACAGGGGGAGCAGCCCCAGCATTTT
V gene: TRBV7-9; D gene: -; J gene: TRBJ1-1; clone size: -; CDR3 protein: CANSDGLNTEAFF; CDR3 DNA: TGTGCCAACAGTGACGGATTGAACACTGAAGCTTTCTTT
V gene: TRBV27; D gene: TRBD1; J gene: TRBJ2-2; clone size: -; CDR3 protein: CASTLQGAIGELFF; CDR3 DNA: TGTGCCAGCACTTTACAGGGGGCCATCGGGGAGCTGTTTTTT
V gene: TRBV4-2; D gene: TRBD2; J gene: TRBJ2-3; clone size: -; CDR3 protein: CASSQDAGGTDTQYF; CDR3 DNA: TGTGCCAGCAGCCAAGATGCGGGGGGCACAGATACGCAGTATTTT
V gene: TRBV19; D gene: -; J gene: TRBJ1-6; clone size: few; CDR3 protein: CASGLTGDNSPLHF; CDR3 DNA: TGTGCCAGTGGGTTGACAGGAGACAATTCACCCCTCCACTTT
V gene: TRBV5-6; D gene: -; J gene: TRBJ1-1; clone size: once; CDR3 protein: CASSLQPSMNTEAFF; CDR3 DNA: TGTGCCAGCAGCTTGCAGCCTTCAATGAACACTGAAGCTTTCTTT
V gene: TRBV2; D gene: TRBD1; J gene: TRBJ2-7; clone size: -; CDR3 protein: CASRGDRERYF; CDR3 DNA: TGTGCCAGCAGAGGGGACAGGGAGCGGTACTTC
V gene: TRBV9; D gene: -; J gene: TRBJ2-2; clone size: -; CDR3 protein: CASSVDPRGPNTGELFF; CDR3 DNA: TGTGCCAGCAGCGTAGATCCGCGGGGTCCGAACACCGGGGAGCTGTTTTTT
V gene: TRBV9; D gene: -; J gene: TRBJ1-2; clone size: -; CDR3 protein: CASSVATMDTANYGYTF; CDR3 DNA: TGTGCCAGCAGCGTAGCTACGATGGACACAGCTAACTATGGCTACACCTTC
V gene: TRBV4-2; D gene: -; J gene: TRBJ2-7; clone size: -; CDR3 protein: CASSQIPGYEQYF; CDR3 DNA: TGTGCCAGCAGCCAGATCCCAGGGTACGAGCAGTACTTC
V gene: TRBV14; D gene: -; J gene: TRBJ2-7; clone size: -; CDR3 protein: CASSHDERVTEQYF; CDR3 DNA: TGTGCCAGCAGCCACGATGAGAGGGTAACCGAGCAGTACTTC
V gene: TRBV7-9; D gene: TRBD1; J gene: TRBJ1-1; clone size: -; CDR3 protein: CASRTGYTEAFF; CDR3 DNA: TGTGCCAGCAGGACAGGGTACACTGAAGCTTTCTTT
V gene: TRBV5-4; D gene: TRBD2; J gene: TRBJ2-5; clone size: -; CDR3 protein: CASSLGSGGEETQYF; CDR3 DNA: TGTGCCAGCAGCTTGGGGTCGGGGGGGGAGGAGACCCAGTACTTC
V gene: TRBV6-5; D gene: -; J gene: TRBJ2-5; clone size: -; CDR3 protein: CASSSIPEETQYF; CDR3 DNA: TGTGCCAGCAGTTCCATACCCGAAGAGACCCAGTACTTC
V gene: TRBV27; D gene: TRBD1; J gene: TRBJ2-2; clone size: -; CDR3 protein: CASSPFRQGPNTGELFF; CDR3 DNA: TGTGCCAGCAGTCCCTTTCGACAGGGCCCGAACACCGGGGAGCTGTTTTTT
V gene: TRBV15; D gene: TRBD1; J gene: TRBJ2-1; clone size: -; CDR3 protein: CATSSNRGESVDEQFF; CDR3 DNA: TGTGCCACCAGCAGCAACAGGGGGGAGTCCGTGGATGAGCAGTTCTTC
V gene: TRBV5-1; D gene: -; J gene: TRBJ1-5; clone size: -; CDR3 protein: CASSQGPSHSNQPQHF; CDR3 DNA: TGCGCCAGCAGCCAGGGACCCTCTCATAGCAATCAGCCCCAGCATTTT
V gene: TRBV19; D gene: -; J gene: TRBJ2-3; clone size: -; CDR3 protein: CASRWGAFGSDTQYF; CDR3 DNA: TGTGCCAGTAGATGGGGGGCATTCGGTTCAGATACGCAGTATTTT
V gene: TRBV7-9; D gene: -; J gene: TRBJ1-1; clone size: -; CDR3 protein: CASSWREVAEAFF; CDR3 DNA: TGTGCCAGCAGTTGGAGGGAAGTGGCTGAAGCTTTCTTT